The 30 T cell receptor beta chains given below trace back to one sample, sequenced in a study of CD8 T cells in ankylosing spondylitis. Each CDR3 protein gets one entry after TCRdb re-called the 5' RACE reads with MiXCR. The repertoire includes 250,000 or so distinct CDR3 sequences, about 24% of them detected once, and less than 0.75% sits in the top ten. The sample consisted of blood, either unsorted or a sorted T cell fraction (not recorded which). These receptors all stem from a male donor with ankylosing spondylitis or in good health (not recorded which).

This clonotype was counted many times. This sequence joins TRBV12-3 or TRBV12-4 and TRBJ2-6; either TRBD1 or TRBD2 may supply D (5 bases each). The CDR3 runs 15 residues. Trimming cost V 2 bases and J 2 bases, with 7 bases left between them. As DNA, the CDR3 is TGTGCCAGCAGTTTACGGGGCGCTGGGGCCAACGTCCTGACTTTC. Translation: CASSLRGAGANVLTF.

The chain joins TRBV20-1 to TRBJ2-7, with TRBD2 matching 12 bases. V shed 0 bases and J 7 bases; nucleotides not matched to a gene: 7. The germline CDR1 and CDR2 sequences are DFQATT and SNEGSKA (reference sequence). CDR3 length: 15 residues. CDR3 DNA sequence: TGCAGTGCTAGAGATCCGTCTAGCGGGGGGGATGAGCAGTACTTC. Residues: CSARDPSSGGDEQYF.

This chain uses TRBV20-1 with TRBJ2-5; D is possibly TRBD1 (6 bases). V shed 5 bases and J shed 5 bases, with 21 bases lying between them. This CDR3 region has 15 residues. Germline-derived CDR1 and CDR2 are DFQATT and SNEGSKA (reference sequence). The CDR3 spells CSAPGGQGLGETQYF. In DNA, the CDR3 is TGCAGTGCTCCCGGCGGGCAGGGGCTGGGGGAGACCCAGTACTTC.

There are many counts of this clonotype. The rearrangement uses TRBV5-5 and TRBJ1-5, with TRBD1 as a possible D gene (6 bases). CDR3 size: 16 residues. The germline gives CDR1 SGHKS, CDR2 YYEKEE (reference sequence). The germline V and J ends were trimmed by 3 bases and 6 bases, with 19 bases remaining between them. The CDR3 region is CASSSIIGGRFQPQHF. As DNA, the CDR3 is TGTGCCAGCAGCTCGATTATAGGGGGGAGGTTTCAGCCCCAGCATTTT.

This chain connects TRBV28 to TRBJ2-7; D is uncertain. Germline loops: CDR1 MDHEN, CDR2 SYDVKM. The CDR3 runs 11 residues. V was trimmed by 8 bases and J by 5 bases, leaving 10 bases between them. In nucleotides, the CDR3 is TGTGCCAGCGGGCAGGTCCACGAGCAGTACTTC. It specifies CASGQVHEQYF.

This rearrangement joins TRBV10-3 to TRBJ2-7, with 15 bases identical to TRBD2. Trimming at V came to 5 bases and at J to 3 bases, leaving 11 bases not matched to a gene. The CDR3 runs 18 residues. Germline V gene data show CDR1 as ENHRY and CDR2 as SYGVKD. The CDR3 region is CAISLRTSGGALSYEQYF. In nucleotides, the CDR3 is TGTGCCATCAGTCTAAGGACTAGCGGGGGGGCGCTGAGCTACGAGCAGTACTTC.

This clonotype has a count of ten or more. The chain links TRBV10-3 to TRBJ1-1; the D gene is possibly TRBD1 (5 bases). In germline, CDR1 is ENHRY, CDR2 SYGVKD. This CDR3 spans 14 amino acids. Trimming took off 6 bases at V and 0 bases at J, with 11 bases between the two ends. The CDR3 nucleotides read TGTGCCATCAGCGCGACAGTCATGAACACTGAAGCTTTCTTT. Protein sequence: CAISATVMNTEAFF.

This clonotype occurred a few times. DNA for the CDR3: TGCAGCGTTGAGCGGACTTTGGGCCGGGATACGCAGTATTTT. It yields the protein CSVERTLGRDTQYF. The chain employs TRBV29-1 and TRBJ2-3; weak D call: TRBD2 (5 bases). Germline loops: CDR1 SQVTM, CDR2 ANQGSEA. The CDR3 has 14 residues. The germline V and J ends were trimmed by 3 bases and 6 bases, with 16 bases remaining between them.

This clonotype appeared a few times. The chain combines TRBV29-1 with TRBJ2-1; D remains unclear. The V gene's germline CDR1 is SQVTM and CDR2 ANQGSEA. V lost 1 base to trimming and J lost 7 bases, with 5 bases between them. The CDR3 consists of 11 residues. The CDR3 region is CSVEVRNEQFF. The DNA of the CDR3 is TGCAGCGTTGAAGTGAGAAATGAGCAGTTCTTC.

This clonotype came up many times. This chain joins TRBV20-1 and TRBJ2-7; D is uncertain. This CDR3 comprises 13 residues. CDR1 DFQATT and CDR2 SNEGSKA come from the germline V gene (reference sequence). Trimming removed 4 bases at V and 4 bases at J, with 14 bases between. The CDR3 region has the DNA TGCAGTGCTATAGGGCAGTTTCAATACGAGCAGTACTTC. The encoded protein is CSAIGQFQYEQYF.

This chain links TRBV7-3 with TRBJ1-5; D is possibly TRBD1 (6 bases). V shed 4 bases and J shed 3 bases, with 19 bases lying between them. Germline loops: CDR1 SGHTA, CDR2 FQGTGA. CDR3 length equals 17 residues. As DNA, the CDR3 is TGTGCCAGCAGCTCAGATCGGACCCTGGGGGCCAATCAGCCCCAGCATTTT. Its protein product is CASSSDRTLGANQPQHF.

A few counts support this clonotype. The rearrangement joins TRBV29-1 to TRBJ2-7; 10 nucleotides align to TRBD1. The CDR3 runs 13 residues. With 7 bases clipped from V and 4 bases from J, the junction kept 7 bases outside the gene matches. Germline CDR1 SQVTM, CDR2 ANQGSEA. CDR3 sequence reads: CSATGTGEYEQYF. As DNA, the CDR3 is TGCAGCGCCACCGGGACAGGGGAATACGAGCAGTACTTC.

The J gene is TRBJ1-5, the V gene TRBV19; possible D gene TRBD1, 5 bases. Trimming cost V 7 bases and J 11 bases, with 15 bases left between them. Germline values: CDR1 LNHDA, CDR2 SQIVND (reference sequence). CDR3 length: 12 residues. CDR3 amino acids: CASNRGTQAQHF. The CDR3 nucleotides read TGTGCCAGTAATCGGGGGACCCAGGCCCAGCATTTT.

The DNA of the CDR3 is TGCAGCGTTGAAGCACGGGCGGGGCAATCTGACACAGATACGCAGTATTTT. Translated: CSVEARAGQSDTDTQYF. This chain links TRBV29-1 with TRBJ2-3; possible D gene TRBD2, 6 bases. CDR3 size: 17 residues. V was pared by 1 base and J by 2 bases, with 19 bases between. CDR1 and CDR2 from the germline V gene are SQVTM and ANQGSEA.

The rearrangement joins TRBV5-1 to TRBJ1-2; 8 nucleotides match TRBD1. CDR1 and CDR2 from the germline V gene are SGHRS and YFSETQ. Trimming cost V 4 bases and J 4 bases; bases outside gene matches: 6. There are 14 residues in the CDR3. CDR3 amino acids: CASSHGTGSYGYTF. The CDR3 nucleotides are TGCGCCAGCAGCCACGGGACAGGAAGCTATGGCTACACCTTC.

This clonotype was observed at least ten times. CDR3 residues: CASRERRNYGYTF. CDR3 nucleotide sequence: TGTGCCAGCAGGGAAAGACGAAACTATGGCTACACCTTC. This chain uses TRBV2 with TRBJ1-2; D is unclear. The germline V gene encodes CDR1 SNHLY and CDR2 FYNNEI. The length of the CDR3 is 13 residues. V was trimmed by 6 bases and J by 2 bases, leaving 10 bases between them.

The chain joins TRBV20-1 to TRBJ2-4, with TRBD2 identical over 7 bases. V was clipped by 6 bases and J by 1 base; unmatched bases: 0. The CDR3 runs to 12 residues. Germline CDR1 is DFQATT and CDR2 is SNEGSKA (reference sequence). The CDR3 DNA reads TGCAGTGCACTAGCGGCCAAAAACATTCAGTACTTC. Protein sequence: CSALAAKNIQYF.

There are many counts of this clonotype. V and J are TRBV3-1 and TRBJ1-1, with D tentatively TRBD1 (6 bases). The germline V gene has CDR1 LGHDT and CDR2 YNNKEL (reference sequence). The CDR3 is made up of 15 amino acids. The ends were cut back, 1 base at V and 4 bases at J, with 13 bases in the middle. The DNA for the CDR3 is TGTGCCAGCAGCCAAGCGTGGGGGGCTCGCACTGAAGCTTTCTTT. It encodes CASSQAWGARTEAFF. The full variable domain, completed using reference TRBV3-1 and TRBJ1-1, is DTAVSQTPKYLVTQMGNDKSIKCEQNLGHDTMYWYKQDSKKFLKIMFSYNNKELIINETVPNRFSPKSPDKAHLNLHINSLELGDSAVYFCASSQAWGARTEAFFGQGTRLTVV.

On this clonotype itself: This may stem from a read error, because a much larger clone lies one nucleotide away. The CDR3 sequence is CASSPRPYNTGELFF. The CDR3 coding sequence is TGTGCCAGCAGCCCCAGGCCTTATAACACCGGGGAGCTGTTTTTT. The V call is TRBV12-3 or TRBV12-4, the J call TRBJ2-2; D unresolved. The V end was cut by 6 bases, the J end by 2 bases, with 13 bases between. The CDR3 runs to 15 residues.

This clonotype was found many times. Written as DNA, the CDR3 is TGTGCCGCGGGACGTGAGTACACAGATACGCAGTATTTT. It encodes CAAGREYTDTQYF. The chain employs TRBV12-3 or TRBV12-4 and TRBJ2-3, with D possibly being TRBD2 (6 bases). Trimming cost V 11 bases and J 2 bases, with 14 bases left between them. This CDR3 has 13 amino acids.

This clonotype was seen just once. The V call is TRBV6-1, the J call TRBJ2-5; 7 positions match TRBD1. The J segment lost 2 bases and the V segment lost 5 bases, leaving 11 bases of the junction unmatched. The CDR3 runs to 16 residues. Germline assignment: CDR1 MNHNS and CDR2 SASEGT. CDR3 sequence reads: CASSQDWDSTQETQYF. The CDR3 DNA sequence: TGTGCCAGCAGTCAAGATTGGGACAGTACGCAAGAGACCCAGTACTTC.

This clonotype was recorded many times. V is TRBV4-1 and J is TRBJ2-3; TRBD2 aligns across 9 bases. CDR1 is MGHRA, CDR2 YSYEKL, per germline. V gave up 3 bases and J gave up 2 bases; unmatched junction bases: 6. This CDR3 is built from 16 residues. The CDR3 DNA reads TGCGCCAGCAGCCAGCCTAGCGGGGCGGACACAGATACGCAGTATTTT. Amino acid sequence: CASSQPSGADTDTQYF.

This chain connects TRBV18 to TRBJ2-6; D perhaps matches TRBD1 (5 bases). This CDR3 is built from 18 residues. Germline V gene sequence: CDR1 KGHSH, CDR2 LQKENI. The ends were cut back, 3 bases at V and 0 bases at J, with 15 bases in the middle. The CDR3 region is CASSPFREGNSGANVLTF. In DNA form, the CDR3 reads TGTGCCAGCTCACCGTTCAGGGAAGGTAACTCTGGGGCCAACGTCCTGACTTTC.

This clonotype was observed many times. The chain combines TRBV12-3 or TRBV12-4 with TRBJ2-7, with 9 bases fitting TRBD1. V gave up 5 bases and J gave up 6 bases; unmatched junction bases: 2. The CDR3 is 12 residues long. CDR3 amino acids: CASSQDRGEQYF. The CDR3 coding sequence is TGTGCCAGCAGTCAGGACAGGGGCGAGCAGTACTTC.

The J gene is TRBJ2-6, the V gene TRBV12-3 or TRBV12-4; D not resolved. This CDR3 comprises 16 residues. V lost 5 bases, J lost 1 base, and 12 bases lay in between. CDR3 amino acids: CASSPRTLSGANVLTF. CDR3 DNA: TGTGCCAGCAGTCCCCGAACCTTATCTGGGGCCAACGTCCTGACTTTC.

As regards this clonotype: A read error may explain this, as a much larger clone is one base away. CDR3: CATSDLQIGTQYF. The CDR3 bases are TGTGCCACCAGTGATTTGCAAATCGGTACGCAGTATTTT. V usage is TRBV24-1 and J usage is TRBJ2-3, with D hard to call. The CDR3 spans 13 residues. V was shortened by 0 bases and J by 8 bases, with 8 bases between the two germline ends. The germline V gene encodes CDR1 KGHDR and CDR2 SFDVKD.

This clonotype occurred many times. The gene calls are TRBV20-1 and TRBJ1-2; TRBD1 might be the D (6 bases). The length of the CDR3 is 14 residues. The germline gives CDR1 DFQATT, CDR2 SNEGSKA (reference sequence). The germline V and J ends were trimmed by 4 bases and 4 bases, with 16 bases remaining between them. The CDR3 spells CSAITGHTTYGYTF. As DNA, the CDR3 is TGCAGTGCTATAACGGGACACACGACCTATGGCTACACCTTC.

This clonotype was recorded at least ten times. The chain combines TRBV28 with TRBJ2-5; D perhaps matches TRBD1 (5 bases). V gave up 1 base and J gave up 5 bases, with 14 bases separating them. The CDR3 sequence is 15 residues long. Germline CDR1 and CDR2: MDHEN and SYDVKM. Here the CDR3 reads CASSLYLPPGETQYF. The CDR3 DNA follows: TGTGCCAGCAGTTTATACCTCCCCCCAGGGGAGACCCAGTACTTC.

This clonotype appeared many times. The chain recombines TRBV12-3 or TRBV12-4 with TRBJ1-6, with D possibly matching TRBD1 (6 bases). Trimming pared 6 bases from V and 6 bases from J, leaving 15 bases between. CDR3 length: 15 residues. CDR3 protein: CASRPSGTINSPLHF. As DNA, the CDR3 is TGTGCCAGCAGGCCATCCGGGACAATTAATTCACCCCTCCACTTT.

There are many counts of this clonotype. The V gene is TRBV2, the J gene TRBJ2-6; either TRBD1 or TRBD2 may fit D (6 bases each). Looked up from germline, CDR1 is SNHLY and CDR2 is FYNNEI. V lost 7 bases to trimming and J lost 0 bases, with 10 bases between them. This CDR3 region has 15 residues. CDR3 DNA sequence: TGTGCCAGCACGGGGGCTACCTCTGGGGCCAACGTCCTGACTTTC. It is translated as CASTGATSGANVLTF.